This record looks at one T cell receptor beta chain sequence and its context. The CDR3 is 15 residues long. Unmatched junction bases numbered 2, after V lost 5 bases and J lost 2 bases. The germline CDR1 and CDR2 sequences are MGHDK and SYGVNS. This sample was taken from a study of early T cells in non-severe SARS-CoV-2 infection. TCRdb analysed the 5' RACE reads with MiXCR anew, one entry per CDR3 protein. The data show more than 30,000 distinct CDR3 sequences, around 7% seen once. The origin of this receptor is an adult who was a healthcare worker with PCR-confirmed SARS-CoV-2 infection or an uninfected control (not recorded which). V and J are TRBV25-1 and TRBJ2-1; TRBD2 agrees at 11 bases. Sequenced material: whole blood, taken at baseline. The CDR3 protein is CASSLLAGAYNEQFF. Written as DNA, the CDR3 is TGTGCCAGCAGTCTACTAGCGGGAGCCTACAATGAGCAGTTCTTC.